This T cell receptor (beta chain) was captured by sequencing in a study of blood T cell repertoires in COVID-19. The cohort comprised adults aged roughly 18 to 95 years residing in around 25 US areas. This CDR3 spans 13 amino acids. V lost 5 bases, J lost 2 bases, and 12 bases lay in between. The germline V gene encodes CDR1 GTSNPN and CDR2 SVGIG (reference sequence). The table came from immunoSEQ multiplex PCR; TCRdb's copy has only in-frame clones and leaves some out. Of about 280,000 clones listed, more than 70% are singletons. The sample comprised PBMCs or T cells enriched from blood (not recorded which). The receptor was derived from a woman in her sixties in a cohort exposed to, infected with or recovered from COVID-19 (not recorded which). The V call is TRBV30, the J call TRBJ1-2; a possible D gene is TRBD1 (5 bases). The CDR3 bases are TGTGCCTGGTCAACAGGCCTGAACTATGGCTACACCTTC. As protein: CAWSTGLNYGYTF.